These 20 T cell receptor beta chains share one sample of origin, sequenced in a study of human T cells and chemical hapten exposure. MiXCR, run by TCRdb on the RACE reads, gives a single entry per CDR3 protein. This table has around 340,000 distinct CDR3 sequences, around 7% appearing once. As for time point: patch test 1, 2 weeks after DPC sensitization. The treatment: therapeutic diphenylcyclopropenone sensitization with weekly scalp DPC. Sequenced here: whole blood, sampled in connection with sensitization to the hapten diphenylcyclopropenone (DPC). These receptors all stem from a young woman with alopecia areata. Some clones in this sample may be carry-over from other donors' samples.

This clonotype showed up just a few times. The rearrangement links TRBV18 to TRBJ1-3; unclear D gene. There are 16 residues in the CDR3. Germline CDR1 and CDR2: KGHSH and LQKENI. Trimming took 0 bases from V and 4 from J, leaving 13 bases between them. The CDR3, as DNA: TGTGCCAGCTCACCACCCAGTTCGGTGCAAGGAAACACCATATATTTT. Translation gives CASSPPSSVQGNTIYF.

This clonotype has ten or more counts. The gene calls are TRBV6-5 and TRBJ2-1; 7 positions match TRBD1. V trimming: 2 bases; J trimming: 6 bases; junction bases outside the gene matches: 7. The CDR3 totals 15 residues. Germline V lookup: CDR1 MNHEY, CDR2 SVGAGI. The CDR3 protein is CASSYRQGEGNEQFF. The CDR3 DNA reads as TGTGCCAGCAGTTACCGACAGGGCGAGGGCAATGAGCAGTTCTTC.

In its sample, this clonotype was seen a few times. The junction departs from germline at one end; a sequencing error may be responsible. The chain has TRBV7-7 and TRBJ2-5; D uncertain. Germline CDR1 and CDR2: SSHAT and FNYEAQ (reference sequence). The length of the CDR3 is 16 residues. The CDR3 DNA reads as TGTGCTAGCAGCTTAGAATCGGCCTTGGGTCAAGAGACCCAGTACTTC. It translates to CASSLESALGQETQYF.

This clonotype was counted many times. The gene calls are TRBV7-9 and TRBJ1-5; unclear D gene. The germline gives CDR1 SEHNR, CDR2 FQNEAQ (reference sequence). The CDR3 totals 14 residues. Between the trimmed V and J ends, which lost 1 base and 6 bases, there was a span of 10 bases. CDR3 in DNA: TGTGCCAGCAGCTTAGGCGGGGAGAGTCAGCCCCAGCATTTT. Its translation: CASSLGGESQPQHF. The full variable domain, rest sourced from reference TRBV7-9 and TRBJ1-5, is DTGVSQNPRHKITKRGQNVTFRCDPISEHNRLYWYRQTLGQGPEFLTYFQNEAQLEKSRLLSDRFSAERPKGSFSTLEIQRTEQGDSAMYLCASSLGGESQPQHFGDGTRLSIL.

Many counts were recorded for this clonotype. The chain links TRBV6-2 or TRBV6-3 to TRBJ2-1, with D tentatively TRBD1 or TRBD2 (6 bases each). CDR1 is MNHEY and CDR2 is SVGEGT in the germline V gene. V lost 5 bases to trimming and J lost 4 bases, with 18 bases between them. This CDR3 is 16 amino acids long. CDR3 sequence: CASSPTSRGPYNEQFF. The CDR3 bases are TGTGCCAGCAGTCCCACGAGCCGGGGGCCTTACAATGAGCAGTTCTTC.

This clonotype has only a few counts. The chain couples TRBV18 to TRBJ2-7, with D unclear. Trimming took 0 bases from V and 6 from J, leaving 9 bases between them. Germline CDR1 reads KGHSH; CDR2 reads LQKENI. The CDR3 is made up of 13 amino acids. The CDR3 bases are TGTGCCAGCTCACCACCCCGAGTGGGCGAGCAGTACTTC. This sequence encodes CASSPPRVGEQYF.

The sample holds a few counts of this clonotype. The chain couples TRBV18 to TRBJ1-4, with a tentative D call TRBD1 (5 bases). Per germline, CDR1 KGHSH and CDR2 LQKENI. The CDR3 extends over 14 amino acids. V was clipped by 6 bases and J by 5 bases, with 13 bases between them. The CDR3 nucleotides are TGTGCCAGCTCCCCCAGGGCTAACAATGAAAAACTGTTTTTT. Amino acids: CASSPRANNEKLFF.

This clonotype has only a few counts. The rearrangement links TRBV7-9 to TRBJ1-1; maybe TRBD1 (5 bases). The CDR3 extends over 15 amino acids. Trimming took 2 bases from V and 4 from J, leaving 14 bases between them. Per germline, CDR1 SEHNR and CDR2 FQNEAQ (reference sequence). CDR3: CASSLILGQGTEAFF. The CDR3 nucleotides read TGTGCCAGCAGCTTAATTTTGGGGCAAGGCACTGAAGCTTTCTTT.

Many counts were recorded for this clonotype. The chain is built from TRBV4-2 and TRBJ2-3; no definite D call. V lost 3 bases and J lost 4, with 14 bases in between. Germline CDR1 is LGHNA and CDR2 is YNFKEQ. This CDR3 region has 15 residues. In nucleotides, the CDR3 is TGTGCCAGCAGCCAGGATCTGGGTCGGCCAGATACGCAGTATTTT. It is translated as CASSQDLGRPDTQYF.

The CDR3 reads CASSEEAAWETQYF. The CDR3 nucleotides read TGTGCCAGCAGTGAAGAGGCAGCCTGGGAGACCCAGTACTTC. V usage is TRBV2 and J usage is TRBJ2-5; unclear D gene. The CDR3 spans 14 residues. The V end was cut by 1 base, the J end by 5 bases, with 11 bases between. The germline V gene encodes CDR1 SNHLY and CDR2 FYNNEI.

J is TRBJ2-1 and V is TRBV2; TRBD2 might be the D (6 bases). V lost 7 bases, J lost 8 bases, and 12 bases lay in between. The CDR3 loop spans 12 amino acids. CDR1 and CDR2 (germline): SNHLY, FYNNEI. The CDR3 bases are TGTGCCAGCATTTTAGGGGAGGATGAGCAGTTCTTC. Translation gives CASILGEDEQFF.

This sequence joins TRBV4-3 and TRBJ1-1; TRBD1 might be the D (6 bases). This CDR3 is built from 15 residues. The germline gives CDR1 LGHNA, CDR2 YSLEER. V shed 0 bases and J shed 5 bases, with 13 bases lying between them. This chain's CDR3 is CASSQDPGGLTEAFF. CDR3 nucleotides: TGCGCCAGCAGCCAAGACCCGGGGGGCCTTACTGAAGCTTTCTTT.

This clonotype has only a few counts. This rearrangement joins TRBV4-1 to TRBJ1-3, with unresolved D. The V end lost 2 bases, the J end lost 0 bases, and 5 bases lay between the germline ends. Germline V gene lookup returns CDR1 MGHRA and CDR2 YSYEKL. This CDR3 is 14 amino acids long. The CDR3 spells CASSQPLSGNTIYF. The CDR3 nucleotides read TGCGCCAGCAGCCAACCTCTCTCTGGAAACACCATATATTTT.

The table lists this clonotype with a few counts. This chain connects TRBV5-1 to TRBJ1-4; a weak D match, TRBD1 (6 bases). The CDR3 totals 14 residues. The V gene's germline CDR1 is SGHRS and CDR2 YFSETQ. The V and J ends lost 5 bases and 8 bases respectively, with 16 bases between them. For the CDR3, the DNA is TGCGCCAGCAGTCTCGGGGGCGCAGAGGAAAAACTGTTTTTT. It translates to CASSLGGAEEKLFF.

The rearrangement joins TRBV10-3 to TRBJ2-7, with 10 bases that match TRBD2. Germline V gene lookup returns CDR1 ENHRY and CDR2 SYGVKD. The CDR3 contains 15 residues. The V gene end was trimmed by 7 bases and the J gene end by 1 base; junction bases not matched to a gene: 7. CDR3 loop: CAIKGTSDKSYEQYF. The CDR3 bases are TGTGCCATCAAGGGGACTAGCGATAAATCCTACGAGCAGTACTTC.

The CDR3 coding sequence is TGTGCCAGCAGCCGAACCGGGACCGCCAACACAGATACGCAGTATTTT. Its translation is CASSRTGTANTDTQYF. The chain employs TRBV14 and TRBJ2-3; D could derive from TRBD1 or TRBD2 (5 bases each). V lost 4 bases to trimming and J lost 2 bases, with 16 bases between them. The germline V gene has CDR1 SGHDN and CDR2 FVKESK. The CDR3 is made up of 16 amino acids.

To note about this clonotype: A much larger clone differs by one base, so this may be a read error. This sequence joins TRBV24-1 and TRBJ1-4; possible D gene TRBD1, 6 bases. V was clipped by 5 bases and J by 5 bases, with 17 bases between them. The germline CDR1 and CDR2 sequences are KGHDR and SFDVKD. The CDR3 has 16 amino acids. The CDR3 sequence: CATSAHRQALNEKLFF. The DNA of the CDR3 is TGTGCCACCAGTGCCCACCGACAGGCCCTCAATGAAAAACTGTTTTTT.

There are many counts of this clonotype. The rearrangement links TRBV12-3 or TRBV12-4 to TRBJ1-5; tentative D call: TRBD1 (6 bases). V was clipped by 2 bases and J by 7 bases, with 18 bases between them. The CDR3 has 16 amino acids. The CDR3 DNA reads TGTGCCAGCAGTTTATACCCGGCCAGGGGCGGGCAGCCCCAGCATTTT. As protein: CASSLYPARGGQPQHF.

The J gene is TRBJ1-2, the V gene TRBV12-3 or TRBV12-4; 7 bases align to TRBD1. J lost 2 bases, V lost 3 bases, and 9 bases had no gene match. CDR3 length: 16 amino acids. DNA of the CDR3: TGTGCCAGCAGTTTTTCCGGGCGGGACAGCAACTATGGCTACACCTTC. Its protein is CASSFSGRDSNYGYTF.

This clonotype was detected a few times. Here the CDR3 reads CASSPPTSRLTLILADTQYF. DNA for the CDR3: TGTGCCAGCTCACCACCTACTAGCCGACTTACACTGATATTAGCAGATACGCAGTATTTT. The chain combines TRBV18 with TRBJ2-3, with a possible D match to TRBD2 (6 bases). The germline V and J ends were trimmed by 0 bases and 4 bases, with 26 bases remaining between them. CDR1 is KGHSH, CDR2 LQKENI, per germline. The length of the CDR3 is 20 residues.